Sequencing of this TCR beta chain was carried out in a study of PD-1 blockade in mismatch repair-deficient tumors. Study background: All were previously treated, progressing patients with approximately 12 mismatch repair-deficient cancer types. Study outcomes and limitations: Rapid post-treatment expansion, then contraction, generally preceding radiologic response, marked tumor-resident clones.

PCR or immunohistochemistry showed mismatch repair deficiency in every enrolled patient. Remarks on this clone: Antigen specificity is unknown.

The method was immunoSEQ multiplex PCR; TCRdb's version includes in-frame clones alone and lacks a portion of them. The sample has about 110,000 clones; 60% to 85% are singletons. The CDR3 loop spans 14 amino acids. V was trimmed by 5 bases and J by 3 bases, leaving 13 bases between them. CDR1 SGHTA and CDR2 FQGNSA come from the germline V gene. Sequences were derived from peripheral blood, sampled approximately 14 months after starting pembrolizumab. The source of this sequence is an adult with mismatch repair-deficient cancer. The rearrangement links TRBV7-2 to TRBJ2-5; a possible D gene is TRBD2 (6 bases). CDR3 DNA: TGTGCCAGCAGCCCGACTAGAAATAAAGAGACCCAGTACTTC. Its protein is CASSPTRNKETQYF.